This TCR beta chain was recorded in a study of blood T cell repertoires in COVID-19. At the level of the study: The United States, Italy and Spain supplied acute and convalescent COVID-19 samples. Nucleic acid was either cDNA or gDNA, and it came from T cells, B-cell-depleted T cells, or PBMCs.

Original processing methods: Reference gene primer amplification yielded estimated nucleated cell counts. Repertoires were generated with immunoSEQ multiplex PCR, while TCRdb's copy carries only in-frame clones and drops some. V and J calls and clone size are copied from that table; D and trimming were computed from the DNA. The table shows around 270,000 clones, with roughly nine tenths occurring only once. Germline V lookup: CDR1 SGHRS, CDR2 YFSETQ. The trim removed 5 bases at V and 4 bases at J, leaving 4 bases unmatched. There are 13 residues in the CDR3. Sequences were obtained from peripheral blood. The chain recombines TRBV5-1 with TRBJ1-1, with 8 bases aligning to TRBD1. The TCR sequence derives from a man between 35 and 55 years old who had recovered from COVID-19. CDR3 sequence reads: CASSYGTGTEAFF. The CDR3 DNA reads TGCGCCAGCAGTTATGGGACAGGCACTGAAGCTTTCTTT.